These 25 T cell receptor beta chains share one sample of origin, sequenced in a study of neurological immune-mediated disorders. TCRdb itself ran the 5' RACE reads through MiXCR, one entry per CDR3 protein. The data contain some 66,000 distinct CDR3 sequences, 4.5% of them singletons. The sequenced sample consisted of PBMCs. These receptors all stem from a man under 40 with multiple sclerosis.

This clonotype was picked up many times. The chain links TRBV29-1 to TRBJ2-3, with a tentative D call TRBD1 (5 bases). Germline CDR1 reads SQVTM; CDR2 reads ANQGSEA. CDR3 length equals 13 residues. Trimming pared 6 bases from V and 1 base from J, leaving 11 bases between. CDR3 sequence reads: CSVPIQGTDTQYF. The DNA of the CDR3 is TGCAGCGTCCCGATACAGGGCACAGATACGCAGTATTTT.

This clonotype was recorded at least ten times. V usage is TRBV12-3 or TRBV12-4 and J usage is TRBJ1-2; D gene ambiguous. The V end was cut by 6 bases, the J end by 6 bases, with 17 bases between. The CDR3 has 14 amino acids. The DNA of the CDR3 is TGTGCCAGCAGAGACGCCGGACGGCGTGATGGCTACACCTTC. It codes for CASRDAGRRDGYTF.

This clonotype was seen at least ten times. V and J are TRBV12-5 and TRBJ2-1, with a possible D match to TRBD2 (6 bases). Per the germline V gene, CDR1 is LGHNT and CDR2 is FRNRAP. The CDR3 has 16 residues. Trimming stripped 0 bases from V and 7 bases from J, with 16 bases between. In DNA, the CDR3 is TGTGCTAGTGGTTTGGTAAGGGAGACTAGGAGGAATGAGCAGTTCTTC. Translated: CASGLVRETRRNEQFF.

This clonotype was recorded at least ten times. The CDR3 nucleotides are TGTGCCAGCAGAAGTCGGACAGCTAACACCGGGGAGCTGTTTTTT. Translated: CASRSRTANTGELFF. The chain joins TRBV27 to TRBJ2-2; possible D gene TRBD1, 6 bases. V was clipped by 6 bases and J by 2 bases, with 13 bases between them. In germline, CDR1 is MNHEY, CDR2 SMNVEV (reference sequence). This CDR3 has 15 residues.

This clonotype was detected only a few times. This sequence joins TRBV20-1 and TRBJ2-2, with 7 nucleotides matching TRBD1. This CDR3 contains 18 residues. V trimming: 2 bases; J trimming: 6 bases; junction bases outside the gene matches: 18. From germline, CDR1 is DFQATT and CDR2 SNEGSKA (reference sequence). DNA of the CDR3: TGCAGTGCTAGATACCCGGGACAGTTCCACACCCCATCCGGGGAGCTGTTTTTT. Amino acids: CSARYPGQFHTPSGELFF.

This clonotype came up many times. Here the CDR3 reads CASSLGPANEQFF. CDR3 DNA sequence: TGCGCCAGCAGCTTGGGCCCGGCCAATGAGCAGTTCTTC. This chain links TRBV5-1 with TRBJ2-1; D gene ambiguous. V was trimmed by 0 bases and J by 6 bases, leaving 7 bases between them. Germline lookup yields CDR1 SGHRS and CDR2 YFSETQ. The CDR3 spans 13 residues.

The V and J genes are TRBV10-3 and TRBJ1-5; D unresolved. The CDR3 runs to 15 residues. Germline loops: CDR1 ENHRY, CDR2 SYGVKD. V lost 3 bases and J 6 bases, leaving 15 bases between the germline ends. The CDR3 spells CAISDWESEGQPQHF. The DNA for the CDR3 is TGTGCCATCAGTGACTGGGAGTCGGAGGGTCAGCCCCAGCATTTT.

This clonotype was seen many times. This chain joins TRBV7-2 and TRBJ1-5; a weak D match, TRBD1 (5 bases). With 10 bases removed from V and 1 base from J, the gap between germline ends came to 14 bases. Germline assignment: CDR1 SGHTA and CDR2 FQGNSA. This CDR3 contains 14 residues. CDR3 sequence reads: CATAPQGSNQPQHF. DNA for the CDR3: TGTGCCACCGCACCTCAGGGCAGCAATCAGCCCCAGCATTTT. Variable domain in full (rest from reference TRBV7-2 and TRBJ1-5): GAGVSQSPSNKVTEKGKDVELRCDPISGHTALYWYRQSLGQGLEFLIYFQGNSAPDKSGLPSDRFSAERTGGSVSTLTIQRTQQEDSAVYLCATAPQGSNQPQHFGDGTRLSIL.

This clonotype was counted ten times or more. CDR3 DNA sequence: TGTGCCAGCAGTCCAAGTCCTGGAATAGTCACTGAAGCTTTCTTT. It encodes CASSPSPGIVTEAFF. V is TRBV25-1 and J is TRBJ1-1; D gene uncertain. CDR3 size: 15 residues. Trimming stripped 5 bases from V and 4 bases from J, with 17 bases between. The germline V gene encodes CDR1 MGHDK and CDR2 SYGVNS.

The sample holds many counts of this clonotype. The V gene is TRBV4-1, the J gene TRBJ1-5; 8 bases match TRBD1. Germline V lookup: CDR1 MGHRA, CDR2 YSYEKL. V was clipped by 3 bases and J by 2 bases; unmatched bases: 3. This CDR3 is 15 amino acids long. The CDR3 loop reads CASSHLGQGNQPQHF. The CDR3 DNA is TGCGCCAGCAGCCATTTGGGACAGGGCAATCAGCCCCAGCATTTT.

This clonotype ranks as medium-sized (0.01 to 0.1%). This sequence joins TRBV10-3 and TRBJ2-5, with 9 bases aligning to TRBD1. This CDR3 is built from 14 residues. Germline loops: CDR1 ENHRY, CDR2 SYGVKD. The V gene end was trimmed by 6 bases and the J gene end by 4 bases; junction bases not matched to a gene: 6. Here the CDR3 reads CAISAGTGIETQYF. The CDR3 DNA reads as TGTGCCATCAGCGCCGGGACAGGGATAGAGACCCAGTACTTC.

This clonotype has a handful of counts. A read error may be the cause here, since a much bigger clone is one base away. This chain links TRBV9 with TRBJ1-1, with D possibly being TRBD1 (5 bases). CDR1 and CDR2 (germline): SGDLS, YYNGEE. The CDR3 is 13 amino acids. V lost 4 bases and J lost 7, with 14 bases in between. The DNA for the CDR3 is TGTGCCAGCAGCTCCAAAGACAGTTATGAAGCTTTCTTT. This sequence encodes CASSSKDSYEAFF.

This clonotype was found many times. The chain is built from TRBV5-1 and TRBJ2-1; tentatively, D is TRBD1 (6 bases). CDR3 length equals 15 residues. The V and J ends lost 4 bases and 5 bases respectively, with 16 bases between them. The germline V gene encodes CDR1 SGHRS and CDR2 YFSETQ. The CDR3, as DNA: TGCGCCAGCAGCCTCCTGGGGGCCTCGAACAATGAGCAGTTCTTC. Its translation is CASSLLGASNNEQFF.

This clonotype was observed at least ten times. CDR3 nucleotides: TGTGCCAGCAGCTTCCCGCAGGAAGAGACCCAGTACTTC. Protein: CASSFPQEETQYF. The J gene is TRBJ2-5, the V gene TRBV5-6; D not certain. In germline, CDR1 is SGHDT, CDR2 YYEEEE. The CDR3 is 13 amino acids. V was cut by 2 bases and J by 3 bases, with 8 bases left in between. Full variable domain (missing parts from reference TRBV5-6 and TRBJ2-5): DAGVTQSPTHLIKTRGQQVTLRCSPKSGHDTVSWYQQALGQGPQFIFQYYEEEERQRGNFPDRFSGHQFPNYSSELNVNALLLGDSALYLCASSFPQEETQYFGPGTRLLVL.

The V gene is TRBV5-5, the J gene TRBJ1-2, with a possible D match to TRBD1 (6 bases). Looked up from germline, CDR1 is SGHKS and CDR2 is YYEKEE (reference sequence). Between the trimmed V and J ends, which lost 4 bases and 0 bases, there was a span of 16 bases. The CDR3 has 16 residues. This CDR3 reads CASSPVGTTTNYGYTF. The CDR3 DNA reads as TGTGCCAGCAGCCCCGTAGGGACAACTACTAACTATGGCTACACCTTC.

This clonotype was observed a handful of times. This sequence joins TRBV5-1 and TRBJ1-1, with 8 bases aligning to TRBD1. The CDR3 consists of 12 residues. Trimming removed 0 bases from V and 8 bases from J; junction bases left unmatched: 0. Germline CDR1 and CDR2: SGHRS and YFSETQ. The CDR3 loop reads CASSLGTGEAFF. CDR3 nucleotide sequence: TGCGCCAGCAGCTTGGGGACAGGGGAAGCTTTCTTT.

The table lists this clonotype with many counts. The V call is TRBV15, the J call TRBJ2-3; possibly TRBD1 for D (5 bases). This CDR3 comprises 15 residues. Germline V CDR1 and CDR2: LNHNV, YYDKDF (reference sequence). V lost 0 bases to trimming and J lost 0 bases, with 7 bases between them. CDR3 protein: CATSRDRVSTDTQYF. CDR3 DNA: TGTGCCACCAGCAGAGACAGGGTCAGCACAGATACGCAGTATTTT.

This clonotype was seen at least ten times. The CDR3 region is CASSPGASGNTIYF. CDR3 nucleotide sequence: TGCGCCAGCAGCCCGGGCGCCTCTGGAAACACCATATATTTT. The V and J genes are TRBV5-1 and TRBJ1-3, with D uncertain. V was clipped by 4 bases and J by 0 bases, with 8 bases between them. This CDR3 contains 14 residues. Germline-derived CDR1 and CDR2 are SGHRS and YFSETQ.

The chain is built from TRBV6-1 and TRBJ1-1, with 7 bases lining up with TRBD1. CDR3 length: 14 residues. Germline CDR1 and CDR2: MNHNS and SASEGT. The trim removed 6 bases at V and 4 bases at J, leaving 8 bases unmatched. The CDR3 sequence is CASRETGVVTEAFF. The CDR3 DNA follows: TGTGCCAGCAGGGAAACAGGGGTAGTCACTGAAGCTTTCTTT.

This clonotype was seen at least ten times. This chain uses TRBV20-1 with TRBJ2-7; D is unresolved. Deletions cut 1 base from V and 1 base from J, with 2 bases between. Germline-derived CDR1 and CDR2 are DFQATT and SNEGSKA (reference sequence). This CDR3 region has 11 residues. CDR3 in amino acids: CSARASYEQYF. The DNA for the CDR3 is TGCAGTGCTAGAGCTTCCTACGAGCAGTACTTC.

This chain links TRBV9 with TRBJ1-5; D not certain. Trimming shortened V by 4 bases and J by 0 bases, and 11 bases separated the two germline ends. This CDR3 is 15 amino acids long. The germline V gene has CDR1 SGDLS and CDR2 YYNGEE. The CDR3 DNA follows: TGTGCCAGCAGCCGAGCCCCTAATAGCAATCAGCCCCAGCATTTT. It yields the protein CASSRAPNSNQPQHF.

At least ten counts were recorded for this clonotype. This sequence joins TRBV5-6 and TRBJ2-1; 8 nucleotides agree with TRBD2. V gave up 5 bases and J gave up 4 bases; unmatched junction bases: 11. The CDR3 extends over 16 amino acids. Germline CDR1 reads SGHDT; CDR2 reads YYEEEE. CDR3 protein: CASSLRLARRYNEQFF. In nucleotides, the CDR3 is TGTGCCAGCAGTCTTAGACTAGCGAGACGTTACAATGAGCAGTTCTTC.

This clonotype was counted many times. J is TRBJ1-3 and V is TRBV30; no clear D gene. Trimming took off 0 bases at V and 2 bases at J, with 8 bases between the two ends. Germline lookup yields CDR1 GTSNPN and CDR2 SVGIG (reference sequence). CDR3 length: 14 amino acids. In nucleotides, the CDR3 is TGTGCCTGGAGTGTACATACTGCTGGAAACACCATATATTTT. This translates into CAWSVHTAGNTIYF.

This clonotype came up many times. The rearrangement uses TRBV24-1 and TRBJ2-2, with D perhaps TRBD2 (7 bases). The length of the CDR3 is 20 residues. Germline values: CDR1 KGHDR, CDR2 SFDVKD. V lost 5 bases, J lost 7 bases, and 31 bases lay in between. The CDR3 DNA follows: TGTGCCACCAGTGCCTCCCCTCTTTTTACCAAGGGGGGGCAAATCGGGGAGCTGTTTTTT. Translated: CATSASPLFTKGGQIGELFF.

This clonotype was picked up one time. The CDR3 reads CATSETTFGKLFF. The CDR3 DNA follows: TGTGCCACCAGTGAGACGACATTTGGAAAACTGTTTTTT. The chain is built from TRBV24-1 and TRBJ1-4; unclear D gene. CDR3 length: 13 amino acids. With 4 bases removed from V and 10 bases from J, the gap between germline ends came to 12 bases. Germline V lookup: CDR1 KGHDR, CDR2 SFDVKD.